These 30 T cell receptor beta chains were all obtained from the same sample, sequenced in a study of identical twins. One entry per CDR3 protein results from TCRdb running MiXCR on the 5' RACE reads. The data contain 250,000 to 300,000 distinct CDR3 sequences, less than 9.5% of them singletons. This same sample was also part of a study on yellow fever vaccine responses in identical twins.

The sample comprised CD8+ T cells sorted from blood. These receptors were collected from a young woman in good health.

In its sample, this clonotype was seen many times. The rearrangement uses TRBV4-2 and TRBJ1-4; D remains ambiguous. With 4 bases removed from V and 7 bases from J, the gap between germline ends came to 10 bases. This CDR3 spans 13 amino acids. From germline, CDR1 is LGHNA and CDR2 YNFKEQ. In DNA form, the CDR3 reads TGTGCCAGCAGCCCCTCGTTCTTTGAAAAACTGTTTTTT. Protein product: CASSPSFFEKLFF.

This clonotype was detected many times. The rearrangement joins TRBV2 to TRBJ2-4; D not certain. Trimming took 4 bases from V and 0 from J, leaving 10 bases between them. Germline loops: CDR1 SNHLY, CDR2 FYNNEI. The CDR3 has 15 residues. CDR3 region: CASSAPQLAKNIQYF. DNA for the CDR3: TGTGCCAGCAGTGCCCCACAACTAGCCAAAAACATTCAGTACTTC.

This clonotype has more than one count but fewer than ten. This chain links TRBV6-6 with TRBJ2-3; D gene unclear. The ends were cut back, 2 bases at V and 5 bases at J, with 8 bases in the middle. The CDR3 runs 13 residues. The germline CDR1 and CDR2 sequences are MNHNY and SVGAGI (reference sequence). CDR3 amino acids: CASSYRTLDTQYF. The CDR3 nucleotides read TGTGCCAGCAGTTACCGGACCCTAGATACGCAGTATTTT.

This clonotype showed up just a few times. This chain uses TRBV11-2 with TRBJ2-1; 16 bases align to TRBD2. This CDR3 has 17 amino acids. J lost 10 bases, V lost 6 bases, and 12 bases had no gene match. The V gene's germline CDR1 is SGHAT and CDR2 FQNNGV. CDR3 coding DNA: TGTGCCAGCAGGGGACAGGGACTAGCGGGAGGGCCGTGGGAGCAGTTCTTC. Its translation is CASRGQGLAGGPWEQFF.

This chain joins TRBV24-1 and TRBJ2-1; D is uncertain. Trimming left V 5 bases short and J 8 bases short, with 6 bases between. Germline V gene sequence: CDR1 KGHDR, CDR2 SFDVKD. The CDR3 loop spans 11 amino acids. For the CDR3, the DNA is TGTGCCACCAGTGGTCTTGATGAGCAGTTCTTC. Its protein product is CATSGLDEQFF.

This clonotype occurred a few times. The chain combines TRBV20-1 with TRBJ2-3, with 12 bases aligning to TRBD2. The germline V gene encodes CDR1 DFQATT and CDR2 SNEGSKA (reference sequence). The junction had 8 bases not matched to a gene; V was cut back by 2 bases and J by 2 bases. There are 17 residues in the CDR3. DNA for the CDR3: TGCAGTGCTAGATCCGAACGACTAGCGGGGGCCACAGATACGCAGTATTTT. Translated: CSARSERLAGATDTQYF.

The J gene is TRBJ2-2, the V gene TRBV10-2; TRBD2 agrees at 12 bases. The CDR3 extends over 15 amino acids. CDR1 is WSHSY and CDR2 is SAAADI in the germline V gene. The J segment lost 2 bases and the V segment lost 8 bases, leaving 3 bases of the junction unmatched. CDR3 DNA: TGCGCCAGCCGACTAGCGGGGGACAACACCGGGGAGCTGTTTTTT. It encodes CASRLAGDNTGELFF.

This clonotype was counted ten times or more. The gene calls are TRBV12-3 or TRBV12-4 and TRBJ2-7; perhaps TRBD1 as D (5 bases). V was cut by 5 bases and J by 0 bases, with 8 bases left in between. The CDR3 contains 13 residues. The CDR3 region has the DNA TGTGCCAGCAGTCCGACAGACTCCTACGAGCAGTACTTC. It yields the protein CASSPTDSYEQYF.

This clonotype was detected only a few times. The chain joins TRBV29-1 to TRBJ2-7; TRBD1 matches 9 bases. The germline CDR1 and CDR2 sequences are SQVTM and ANQGSEA. With 4 bases clipped from V and 7 bases from J, the junction kept 5 bases outside the gene matches. There are 12 residues in the CDR3. DNA for the CDR3: TGCAGCGTTGGGACAGGGGAAGATGAGCAGTACTTC. Its translation: CSVGTGEDEQYF.

This clonotype was seen more than once but under ten times. The chain employs TRBV3-1 and TRBJ2-5; 8 bases line up with TRBD2. Germline values: CDR1 LGHDT, CDR2 YNNKEL (reference sequence). The CDR3 covers 17 residues. Germline trimming cut 0 bases from V and 6 bases from J; bases unmatched to any gene: 12. The CDR3 sequence: CASSQDGWSGRLKTQYF. The CDR3 coding sequence is TGTGCCAGCAGCCAAGACGGGTGGAGCGGGAGATTAAAGACCCAGTACTTC.

The genes are TRBV11-2 and TRBJ2-7, with D possibly being TRBD2 (5 bases). Germline CDR1 is SGHAT and CDR2 is FQNNGV. Trimming took 3 bases from V and 5 from J, leaving 14 bases between them. This CDR3 comprises 14 residues. The CDR3 nucleotides read TGTGCCAGCAGCTTTCGTTTCGGGGAAAACGAGCAGTACTTC. Amino acid sequence: CASSFRFGENEQYF. The full variable domain, its missing parts supplied by reference TRBV11-2 and TRBJ2-7, is EAGVAQSPRYKIIEKRQSVAFWCNPISGHATLYWYQQILGQGPKLLIQFQNNGVVDDSQLPKDRFSAERLKGVDSTLKIQPAKLEDSAVYLCASSFRFGENEQYFGPGTRLTVT.

V is TRBV10-2 and J is TRBJ2-3; TRBD1 might be the D (6 bases). V lost 7 bases to trimming and J lost 2 bases, with 16 bases between them. CDR1 and CDR2 from the germline V gene are WSHSY and SAAADI. The CDR3 is 15 amino acids. The chain's CDR3 is CASTGTGPVTDTQYF. The DNA for the CDR3 is TGCGCCAGCACCGGAACAGGGCCAGTCACAGATACGCAGTATTTT.

Ten or more counts support this clonotype. The chain carries TRBV5-6 and TRBJ2-1; 9 bases line up with TRBD2. With 7 bases clipped from V and 13 bases from J, the junction kept 9 bases outside the gene matches. The germline V gene encodes CDR1 SGHDT and CDR2 YYEEEE. The CDR3 runs to 12 residues. Written as DNA, the CDR3 is TGTGCCAGCGGATATGGGACTAGCAGCCAGTTCTTC. Translating it yields CASGYGTSSQFF.

For this clonotype: Mismatch with germline at one junction end may stem from a read error. This chain connects TRBV2 to TRBJ2-3, with 7 bases that match TRBD1. Germline V gene lookup returns CDR1 SNHLY and CDR2 FYNNEI. CDR3 length: 17 residues. CDR3 nucleotides: TGTGCCAGCCGTGACACGACAGGGACGTGGAGCACAGACACGCAGTATTTT. Encoded protein: CASRDTTGTWSTDTQYF.

The table lists this clonotype with a few counts. The chain links TRBV11-3 to TRBJ2-2; D gene unclear. This CDR3 has 15 amino acids. The V and J ends lost 7 bases and 5 bases respectively, with 17 bases between them. The V gene's germline CDR1 is SGHNT and CDR2 YENEEA. The CDR3 reads CASTRGSHGTGELFF. Written as DNA, the CDR3 is TGTGCCAGCACCCGAGGAAGTCATGGGACCGGGGAGCTGTTTTTT.

This clonotype has more than one count but fewer than ten. The gene calls are TRBV2 and TRBJ1-2, with D maybe TRBD1 (6 bases). The ends were cut back, 3 bases at V and 1 base at J, with 12 bases in the middle. This CDR3 region has 15 residues. Germline lookup yields CDR1 SNHLY and CDR2 FYNNEI. The CDR3 protein is CASSDSRDNNYGYTF. In DNA, the CDR3 is TGTGCCAGCAGTGACTCTCGGGACAATAACTATGGCTACACCTTC.

The V and J genes are TRBV5-1 and TRBJ2-7; 10 bases match TRBD1. This CDR3 region has 13 residues. The V segment lost 4 bases and the J segment 6 bases; nucleotides outside the gene matches: 4. Per the germline V gene, CDR1 is SGHRS and CDR2 is YFSETQ. As DNA, the CDR3 is TGCGCCAGCAGCGAGACAGGGGGCGCCGAGCAGTACTTC. Translating it yields CASSETGGAEQYF. Variable domain in full (rest from reference TRBV5-1 and TRBJ2-7): KAGVTQTPRYLIKTRGQQVTLSCSPISGHRSVSWYQQTPGQGLQFLFEYFSETQRNKGNFPGRFSGRQFSNSRSEMNVSTLELGDSALYLCASSETGGAEQYFGPGTRLTVT.

V and J are TRBV4-3 and TRBJ2-1; perhaps TRBD2 as D (6 bases). The CDR3 runs 17 residues. V shed 2 bases and J shed 0 bases, with 14 bases lying between them. Germline values: CDR1 LGHNA, CDR2 YSLEER. CDR3 nucleotide sequence: TGCGCCAGCAGCCAATACGTAGCGGTGAGCTCCTACAATGAGCAGTTCTTC. It specifies CASSQYVAVSSYNEQFF.

This clonotype was picked up many times. The chain recombines TRBV29-1 with TRBJ2-2; TRBD1 might be the D (6 bases). There are 15 residues in the CDR3. Between the trimmed V and J ends, which lost 5 bases and 0 bases, there was a span of 13 bases. Germline V gives CDR1 SQVTM, CDR2 ANQGSEA. CDR3 nucleotide sequence: TGCAGCGTTCCTAAACAGGGCGCGAACACCGGGGAGCTGTTTTTT. It encodes CSVPKQGANTGELFF.

The chain is built from TRBV7-3 and TRBJ2-1, with no clear D. Germline V gene sequence: CDR1 SGHTA, CDR2 FQGTGA. V was clipped by 3 bases and J by 4 bases, with 10 bases between them. The length of the CDR3 is 14 residues. The CDR3 region is CASSFVNTYNEQFF. Here the CDR3 DNA reads TGTGCCAGCAGCTTCGTTAACACGTACAATGAGCAGTTCTTC.

The table lists this clonotype with many counts. V usage is TRBV7-6 and J usage is TRBJ2-7; 9 bases line up with TRBD1. The trim removed 5 bases at V and 3 bases at J, leaving 5 bases unmatched. This CDR3 contains 14 residues. Germline assignment: CDR1 SGHVS and CDR2 FNYEAQ. In DNA form, the CDR3 reads TGTGCCAGCAGCCCGGGACAGGGAATCTACGAGCAGTACTTC. Translation: CASSPGQGIYEQYF.

This chain links TRBV23-1 with TRBJ2-1, with TRBD1 identical over 7 bases. TRBV23-1 is an open reading frame whose function is uncertain. The ends lost 0 bases at V and 1 base at J; junction bases unmatched: 0. The CDR3 sequence is 15 residues long. The CDR3 nucleotides are TGCGCCAGCAGTCAATCGGGACAGTCCTACAATGAGCAGTTCTTC. As protein: CASSQSGQSYNEQFF.

This clonotype came up a few times. The chain carries TRBV20-1 and TRBJ2-7; no firm D call. Germline V gene lookup returns CDR1 DFQATT and CDR2 SNEGSKA (reference sequence). The CDR3 runs 14 residues. V was clipped by 2 bases and J by 4 bases, with 15 bases between them. DNA of the CDR3: TGCAGTGCTAGATTGTTGGGGTACGGGTACGAGCAGTACTTC. Protein product: CSARLLGYGYEQYF.

There are many counts of this clonotype. The chain carries TRBV4-2 and TRBJ1-3, with TRBD1 as a possible D gene (6 bases). Germline V gene lookup returns CDR1 LGHNA and CDR2 YNFKEQ. The V and J ends lost 4 bases and 4 bases respectively, with 11 bases between them. The CDR3 loop spans 14 amino acids. DNA for the CDR3: TGTGCCAGCAGCCCAACAGGGTTCGGAAACACCATATATTTT. As protein: CASSPTGFGNTIYF.

The V call is TRBV7-8, the J call TRBJ2-7; D gene unclear. The CDR3 covers 12 residues. CDR1 is SGHVS, CDR2 FQNEAQ, per germline. Trimming removed 5 bases from V and 3 bases from J, with 8 bases in between. The CDR3 DNA sequence: TGTGCCAGCAGCCAACTCCTCTACGAGCAGTACTTC. Amino acids: CASSQLLYEQYF. Looking up the rest from reference TRBV7-8 and TRBJ2-7 gives the full variable domain: GAGVSQSPRYKVAKRGQDVALRCDPISGHVSLFWYQQALGQGPEFLTYFQNEAQLDKSGLPSDRFFAERPEGSVSTLKIQRTQQEDSAVYLCASSQLLYEQYFGPGTRLTVT.

The table lists this clonotype with a few counts. The V gene is TRBV29-1, the J gene TRBJ2-7; D tentatively fits TRBD1 or TRBD2 (5 bases each). CDR3 length: 12 amino acids. The germline gives CDR1 SQVTM, CDR2 ANQGSEA. The V gene lost 7 bases and the J gene lost 6 bases, with 16 bases spanning the gap. The CDR3 DNA reads as TGCAGCGCGTCTGGGGCCGGAGGCGAGCAGTACTTC. Its protein is CSASGAGGEQYF.

This chain connects TRBV29-1 to TRBJ1-1; D is unresolved. Germline CDR1 and CDR2: SQVTM and ANQGSEA. V lost 4 bases and J 3 bases, leaving 9 bases between the germline ends. CDR3 length equals 12 residues. The CDR3: CSVARRHTEAFF. In nucleotides, the CDR3 is TGCAGCGTTGCGAGACGACACACTGAAGCTTTCTTT.

This clonotype was detected a few times. The genes are TRBV5-6 and TRBJ2-3; TRBD2 agrees at 10 bases. The V gene's germline CDR1 is SGHDT and CDR2 YYEEEE. V gave up 4 bases and J gave up 4 bases; unmatched junction bases: 6. The CDR3 is 15 residues long. CDR3 loop: CASSKAGGPADTQYF. For the CDR3, the DNA is TGTGCCAGCAGCAAAGCGGGGGGGCCCGCAGATACGCAGTATTTT.

A few counts support this clonotype. This chain links TRBV20-1 with TRBJ2-1; the match to TRBD2 covers 8 bases. The ends lost 6 bases at V and 3 bases at J; junction bases unmatched: 7. This CDR3 has 14 amino acids. Per germline, CDR1 DFQATT and CDR2 SNEGSKA (reference sequence). CDR3 nucleotides: TGCAGTGCCCGAAGCGGGGGTAGCTACAATGAGCAGTTCTTC. Encoded protein: CSARSGGSYNEQFF.

The sample holds many counts of this clonotype. The chain carries TRBV15 and TRBJ2-1; 7 nucleotides line up with TRBD2. Germline lookup yields CDR1 LNHNV and CDR2 YYDKDF (reference sequence). The CDR3 loop spans 15 amino acids. V shed 4 bases and J 5 bases; nucleotides not matched to a gene: 8. The CDR3 DNA reads as TGTGCCACCAGCACTCAGCGGGGTTTTAACAATGAGCAGTTCTTC. As protein: CATSTQRGFNNEQFF.